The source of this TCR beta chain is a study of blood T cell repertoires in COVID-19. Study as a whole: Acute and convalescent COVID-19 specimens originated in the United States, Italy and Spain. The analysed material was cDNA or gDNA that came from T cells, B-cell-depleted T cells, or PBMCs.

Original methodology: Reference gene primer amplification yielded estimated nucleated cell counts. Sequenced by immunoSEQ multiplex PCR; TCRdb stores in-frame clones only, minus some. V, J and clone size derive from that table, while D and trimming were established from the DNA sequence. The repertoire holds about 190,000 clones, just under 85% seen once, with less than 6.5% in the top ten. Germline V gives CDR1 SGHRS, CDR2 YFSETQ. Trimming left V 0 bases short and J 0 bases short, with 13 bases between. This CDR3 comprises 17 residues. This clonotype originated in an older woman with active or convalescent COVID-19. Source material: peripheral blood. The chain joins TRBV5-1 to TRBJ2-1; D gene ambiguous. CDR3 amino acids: CASSLAPDWSSYNEQFF. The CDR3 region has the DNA TGCGCCAGCAGCTTGGCCCCAGACTGGAGCTCCTACAATGAGCAGTTCTTC. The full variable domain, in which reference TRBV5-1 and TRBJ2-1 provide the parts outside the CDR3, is KAGVTQTPRYLIKTRGQQVTLSCSPISGHRSVSWYQQTPGQGLQFLFEYFSETQRNKGNFPGRFSGRQFSNSRSEMNVSTLELGDSALYLCASSLAPDWSSYNEQFFGPGTRLTVL.